What follows is one T cell receptor (beta chain) and its context. Seattle enrolled patients during active infection and tracked them longitudinally. These data originate in a study of blood T cell repertoires in COVID-19. Across the whole study: PBMCs, B-cell-depleted T cells, or T cells were the source of the cDNA or gDNA that made up the material.

Per the original data handling: The authors estimated nucleated cell counts from reference gene primer amplification. Using immunoSEQ multiplex PCR, the repertoire was profiled, and TCRdb retains in-frame clones only, with some absent. That table supplies the V and J calls and clone size; D and trimming were determined from the DNA. Altogether about 240,000 clones are present, 82% being singletons, with the ten largest covering under 8.5%. CDR1 is MNHNY, CDR2 SVGAGI, per germline (reference sequence). Trimming at V came to 0 bases and at J to 6 bases, leaving 4 bases not matched to a gene. The CDR3 has 14 residues.

The J gene is TRBJ1-1, the V gene TRBV6-6; 7 bases fit TRBD1. The sequencing input was peripheral blood. This receptor was taken from a woman older than 75 with COVID-19, enrolled during active disease. CDR3 residues: CASSYSRGQAEAFF. The CDR3 bases are TGTGCCAGCAGTTACTCGAGGGGGCAGGCTGAAGCTTTCTTT.